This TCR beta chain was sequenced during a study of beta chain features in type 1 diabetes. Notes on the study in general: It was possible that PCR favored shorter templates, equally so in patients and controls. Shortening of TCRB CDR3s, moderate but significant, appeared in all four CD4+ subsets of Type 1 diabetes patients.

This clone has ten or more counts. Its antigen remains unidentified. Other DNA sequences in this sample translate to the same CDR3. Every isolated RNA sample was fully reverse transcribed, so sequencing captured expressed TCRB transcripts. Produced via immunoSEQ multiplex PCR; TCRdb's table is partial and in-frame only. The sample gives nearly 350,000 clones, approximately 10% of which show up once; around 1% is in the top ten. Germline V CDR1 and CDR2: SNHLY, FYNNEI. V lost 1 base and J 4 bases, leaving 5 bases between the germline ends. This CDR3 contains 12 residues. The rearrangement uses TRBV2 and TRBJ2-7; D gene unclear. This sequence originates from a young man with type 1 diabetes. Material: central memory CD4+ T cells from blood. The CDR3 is CASSEEVYEQYF. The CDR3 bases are TGTGCCAGCAGTGAAGAAGTGTACGAGCAGTACTTC.